This entry is about one T cell receptor (beta chain). The antigen is unknown. The sample belongs to a study of beta chain features in type 1 diabetes. Overall study results and limits: Whatever favoring of shorter templates PCR might show would apply equally to patients and controls. Insertions at VDJ junctions were less frequent in type 1 diabetes patients. These patients also deleted more nucleotides at the same junctions. Moderately but significantly shorter TCRB CDR3s were found in Type 1 diabetes patients in all four CD4+ subsets.

Every isolated RNA sample was fully reverse transcribed, so sequencing captured expressed TCRB transcripts. TCRdb keeps only in-frame clones here, not all; method: immunoSEQ multiplex PCR. The sample yields over 650,000 clones, over 12% seen once. V lost 6 bases, J lost 8 bases, and 3 bases stayed unmatched. Germline V gene sequence: CDR1 SNHLY, CDR2 FYNNEI. The CDR3 totals 11 residues. The material sequenced was naive CD4+ T cells from blood. The receptor's source is a man between 18 and 29 years old with type 1 diabetes. The gene calls are TRBV2 and TRBJ1-2; 7 nucleotides line up with TRBD1. CDR3: CASSDRAGYTF. In DNA, the CDR3 is TGTGCCAGCAGCGACAGGGCGGGCTACACCTTC.